A selection of T cell receptor beta chains follows, all from one sample in a study of T-cell memory formation after mild COVID-19. TCRdb analysed the 5' RACE reads with MiXCR anew, one entry per CDR3 protein. The table has 200,000 to 300,000 distinct CDR3 sequences, 15% seen once. What was sequenced was PBMCs or a T cell subset sorted from them (not recorded which). The receptors were sampled from an adult woman who had mild COVID-19 (a few samples of this study predate the infection). Cell type and time point are not known. Both conserved end residues are part of each CDR3. Fields, in order: V gene, D gene, clone size, J gene, CDR3 DNA, CDR3 protein. The D gene is left open where the match is weak. Part of the rows lack a size; the others show once, few, many or a class for expanded clones.

TRBV10-3	TRBD1	few	TRBJ1-1	TGTGCCATCAGTGAGTCCGGACAGGGGCCGAAAGGAGACGCTTTCTTT	CAISESGQGPKGDAFF
TRBV10-3	TRBD2	few	TRBJ2-3	TGTGCCATCAGCCCGGGACTAGCGGAACATACAGATACGCAGTATTTT	CAISPGLAEHTDTQYF
TRBV10-3	NA	NA	TRBJ1-2	TGTGCCATCAGTGAAGGGGGAAACTATGGCTACACCTTC	CAISEGGNYGYTF
TRBV15	NA	NA	TRBJ2-3	TGTGCCACCAGCAGAGGACGGGCGGGTACCACAGATACGCAGTATTTT	CATSRGRAGTTDTQYF
TRBV12-3/TRBV12-4	TRBD1	few	TRBJ2-7	TGTGCCAGCAGAAACACGGGACAGGGGATCGACGAGCAGTACTTC	CASRNTGQGIDEQYF
TRBV28	TRBD1	NA	TRBJ1-1	TGTGCCAGCAGTTTAGACAGGGGGCTGAGGGCTTTCTTT	CASSLDRGLRAFF
TRBV30	NA	few	TRBJ2-3	TGTGCCTGGAAATCTCCGGCGGGGGGACAGATCACAGATACGCAGTATTTT	CAWKSPAGGQITDTQYF
TRBV24-1	NA	NA	TRBJ2-2	TGTGCCACCAGTGATTTAAAGACAGGACCTAACACCGGGGAGCTGTTTTTT	CATSDLKTGPNTGELFF
TRBV29-1	NA	few	TRBJ2-7	TGCAGCGCCGGCAGGACAGGAGGGTCGAGTGAGCAGTACTTC	CSAGRTGGSSEQYF
TRBV29-1	NA	NA	TRBJ2-2	TGCAGCGTTAAAAGGGGGTTGGACACCGGGGAGCTGTTTTTT	CSVKRGLDTGELFF
TRBV27	TRBD1	many	TRBJ2-7	TGTGCCAGCAGTTTAGCCGGGACAGGGGACTACGAGCAGTACTTC	CASSLAGTGDYEQYF
TRBV5-5	NA	NA	TRBJ1-1	TGTGCCAGCAGCTTGAACGCTGAAGCTTTCTTT	CASSLNAEAFF
TRBV4-1	NA	many	TRBJ1-3	TGCGCCAGCAGCCAAGGTTTCCGGCAGGACGGAAACACCATATATTTT	CASSQGFRQDGNTIYF
TRBV9	NA	many	TRBJ2-2	TGTGCCAGCAGCGTTAGGGGGAACACCGGGGAGCTGTTTTTT	CASSVRGNTGELFF
TRBV12-3/TRBV12-4	NA	many	TRBJ2-2	TGTGCCAGCAGCTTAGGAGCCTCGAACACCGGGGAGCTGTTTTTT	CASSLGASNTGELFF
TRBV30	NA	few	TRBJ2-5	TGTGCCTGGAGGACCGTACGGGAAGAGACCCAGTACTTC	CAWRTVREETQYF
TRBV7-2	NA	few	TRBJ2-3	TGTGCCAGCAGCTTAGCCGGGACGCTGACAGATACGCAGTATTTT	CASSLAGTLTDTQYF
TRBV2	NA	NA	TRBJ2-1	TGTGCCAGCAGGTCCTTGGGGGAGCAGTTCTTC	CASRSLGEQFF
TRBV20-1	NA	few	TRBJ1-5	TGCAGTGCTAGCAGGACCGGCAGGGAGCCCCAGCATTTT	CSASRTGREPQHF
TRBV18	NA	few	TRBJ1-3	TGTGCCAGCTCACCCCAGAAACAGGGACCGATCTCTGGAAACACCATATATTTT	CASSPQKQGPISGNTIYF
TRBV20-1	TRBD2	NA	TRBJ2-7	TGCAGTGCTAGGACTAGCGGGGCCTACGAGCAGTACTTC	CSARTSGAYEQYF
TRBV5-5	NA	few	TRBJ2-5	TGTGCCAGCAGCTCGCCGCCGGGACGCAGAGGAGAGACCCAGTACTTC	CASSSPPGRRGETQYF
TRBV15	TRBD2	NA	TRBJ2-5	TGTGCCACCAGATCCGGGACTAGCGGGGGGAACCTAGAGACCCAGTACTTC	CATRSGTSGGNLETQYF
TRBV2	TRBD1	few	TRBJ1-5	TGTGCCAGCAAAAGGGGGGACAGTGCCAATCAGCCCCAGCATTTT	CASKRGDSANQPQHF
TRBV20-1	NA	few	TRBJ2-5	TGCAGTGCTAGAGATCAGAGGCCAGGGCGGTCCAGGGAGACCCAGTACTTC	CSARDQRPGRSRETQYF
TRBV6-6	TRBD1	many	TRBJ1-1	TGTGCCAGCAGTGACCCGACAGGGGCTGAAGCTTTCTTT	CASSDPTGAEAFF
TRBV5-1	NA	NA	TRBJ2-3	TGCGCCAGCAGCTTGGCGGGGCGTGTAGATACGCAGTATTTT	CASSLAGRVDTQYF
TRBV5-1	TRBD1	NA	TRBJ1-1	TGCGCCAGCAGCCCGGGACAGGGGGTCTCGAACACTGAAGCTTTCTTT	CASSPGQGVSNTEAFF